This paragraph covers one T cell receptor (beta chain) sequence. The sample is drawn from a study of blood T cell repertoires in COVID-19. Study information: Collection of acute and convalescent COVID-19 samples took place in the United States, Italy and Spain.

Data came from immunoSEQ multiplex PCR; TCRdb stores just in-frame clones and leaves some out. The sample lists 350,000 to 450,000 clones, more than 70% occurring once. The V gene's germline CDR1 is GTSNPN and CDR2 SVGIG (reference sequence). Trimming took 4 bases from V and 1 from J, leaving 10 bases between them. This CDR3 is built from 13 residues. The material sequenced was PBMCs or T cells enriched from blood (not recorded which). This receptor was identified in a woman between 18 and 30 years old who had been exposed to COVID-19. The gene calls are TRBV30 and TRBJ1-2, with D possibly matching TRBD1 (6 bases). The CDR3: CAWTTQGNYGYTF. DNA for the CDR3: TGTGCCTGGACTACACAGGGTAACTATGGCTACACCTTC. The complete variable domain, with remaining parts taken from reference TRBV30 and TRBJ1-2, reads SQTIHQWPATLVQPVGSPLSLECTVEGTSNPNLYWYRQAAGRGLQLLFYSVGIGQISSEVPQNLSASRPQDRQFILSSKKLLLSDSGFYLCAWTTQGNYGYTFGSGTRLTVV.